This T cell receptor beta chain was captured by sequencing in a study of T cells in Graves' hyperthyroidism and ophthalmopathy. This clonotype was counted many times. Its cognate antigen is unknown. Template material for amplifying TCR beta CDR3 regions consisted of RNA transcripts. During a first-round RT-PCR of the TCR CDR3, the HTBI primer set was used. A single record per CDR3 protein comes from TCRdb applying MiXCR to the multiplex PCR reads. The data hold a few hundred thousand distinct CDR3 sequences, with more than 45% observed a single time. Whole-study findings and limits: A median around 6.4 months before onset, the model predicted ophthalmopathy. The majority of expanded thyroid clonotypes above 0.001 also appeared in blood.

CDR3 length equals 16 residues. V was shortened by 0 bases and J by 8 bases, with 19 bases between the two germline ends. Germline CDR1 reads KGHSY; CDR2 reads FQNENV. Sample: peripheral blood or thyroid tissue (not recorded which). V is TRBV16 and J is TRBJ1-2; TRBD1 might be the D (5 bases). The source is an adult woman with Graves' disease, either hyperthyroidism or ophthalmopathy (not recorded which). The CDR3 DNA reads TGTGCCAGCAGCCAATCCAATTTCAGGGTGGGGAAAGGCTACACCTTC. Amino acid sequence: CASSQSNFRVGKGYTF.